One T cell receptor beta chain is described in this entry. This same CDR3 is encoded by further DNA sequences in the sample. The sample comes from a study of blood T cell repertoires in COVID-19. This CDR3 region has 15 residues. CDR1 and CDR2 (germline): SGDLS, YYNGEE. Between the trimmed V and J ends, which lost 4 bases and 4 bases, there was a span of 14 bases. Cohort 3 donors counted as recovered after two negative PCRs, clearance, or resolved symptoms. Produced via immunoSEQ multiplex PCR; TCRdb's table is partial and in-frame only. In the table there are about 160,000 clones, 80% of which are singletons.

Sequencing was carried out using PBMCs or T cells enriched from blood (not recorded which). V and J are TRBV9 and TRBJ2-2, with TRBD1 as a possible D gene (7 bases). This clonotype was sampled from a middle-aged man who had recovered from COVID-19. The CDR3: CASSPRQGGTGELFF. The CDR3 coding sequence is TGTGCCAGCAGCCCAAGACAGGGAGGCACCGGGGAGCTGTTTTTT. Full variable domain (remainder filled in from reference TRBV9 and TRBJ2-2): DSGVTQTPKHLITATGQRVTLRCSPRSGDLSVYWYQQSLDQGLQFLIQYYNGEERAKGNILERFSAQQFPDLHSELNLSSLELGDSALYFCASSPRQGGTGELFFGEGSRLTVL.